These 9 T cell receptor beta chains were all obtained from the same sample, sequenced in a study of post-analysis software for immune sequencing data. Study results and limitations: Several TRBV segments were more frequent in patients than controls; TRBV5-6, TRBV5-1 and TRBV20-1 belonged to this group.

Antigens for these TCRs are unknown. Included in the TCR beta cDNA libraries were unique molecular identifiers. TCRdb fed the PCR reads into MiXCR, producing one record per CDR3 protein. The repertoire holds around 500,000 distinct CDR3 sequences, with 34% as singletons. Sequencing was done on a sample of blood. The receptors were sampled from a girl aged 2 to 17 with multiple sclerosis.

The chain has TRBV5-4 and TRBJ2-5; D might be TRBD2 (6 bases). The CDR3 contains 15 residues. From germline, CDR1 is SGHNT and CDR2 YYREEE (reference sequence). Trimming pared 0 bases from V and 1 base from J, leaving 10 bases between. The DNA of the CDR3 is TGTGCCAGCAGCTTGGACCGGGGGAGCCAAGAGACCCAGTACTTC. This translates into CASSLDRGSQETQYF.

This chain joins TRBV19 and TRBJ2-4; D ambiguous. The J call is in doubt because the DNA end fits TRBJ2-7 better. CDR1 and CDR2 from the germline V gene are LNHDA and SQIVND (reference sequence). CDR3 length equals 14 residues. CDR3 DNA: TGTGCCAGTAGTATACAGGCTTTGTCCTACGAGCAGTACTTC. Translated: CASSIQALSYEQYF.

As to this clonotype: At one end, the junction sequence differs from germline, possibly due to a read error. The chain is built from TRBV5-6 and TRBJ2-5, with 7 bases matching TRBD2. From germline, CDR1 is SGHDT and CDR2 YYEEEE. This CDR3 is built from 16 residues. In DNA form, the CDR3 reads TGTGTCAGCAGCGGACCCGGGACTACACCCAAGCAGACCCAGTACTTC. It codes for CVSSGPGTTPKQTQYF.

This clonotype was counted only a few times. The chain is built from TRBV20-1 and TRBJ2-7; TRBD2 matches at 7 bases. CDR1 and CDR2 from the germline V gene are DFQATT and SNEGSKA (reference sequence). The CDR3 is 14 amino acids. V lost 3 bases to trimming and J lost 7 bases; unmatched junction nucleotides: 12. The CDR3 nucleotides read TGCAGTGCTAGTACCCGACTAGCTCCTTGGGAGCAGTACTTC. Translation gives CSASTRLAPWEQYF.

There are a few counts of this clonotype. The rearrangement links TRBV13 to TRBJ2-5, with 8 bases fitting TRBD1. The germline gives CDR1 PRHDT, CDR2 FYEKMQ (reference sequence). The J segment lost 2 bases and the V segment lost 0 bases, leaving 5 bases of the junction unmatched. The CDR3 covers 16 residues. In nucleotides, the CDR3 is TGTGCCAGCAGCTTAGGGGACAGGGCGGGGCAAGAGACCCAGTACTTC. Amino acid sequence: CASSLGDRAGQETQYF.

The V and J genes are TRBV5-1 and TRBJ1-1, with D possibly TRBD1 on 5 matching bases. Germline assignment: CDR1 SGHRS and CDR2 YFSETQ. The CDR3 length is 15 residues. V lost 0 bases to trimming and J lost 2 bases, with 11 bases between them. The CDR3: CASSLVEGRNTEAFF. The CDR3 DNA sequence: TGCGCCAGCAGCTTGGTCGAGGGACGCAACACTGAAGCTTTCTTT.

For the CDR3, the DNA is TGCGCCAGCAGCCCAAAAACCGGGACAGGGGGCGAGTCACCCCTCCACTTT. Amino acids: CASSPKTGTGGESPLHF. The chain employs TRBV5-1 and TRBJ1-6, with 12 bases lining up with TRBD1. Germline V gene data show CDR1 as SGHRS and CDR2 as YFSETQ. The junction had 12 bases not matched to a gene; V was cut back by 4 bases and J by 10 bases. This CDR3 has 17 residues.

This clonotype has more than one count but fewer than ten. The V gene is TRBV29-1, the J gene TRBJ1-2; D is unresolved. This CDR3 is 14 amino acids long. Trimming left V 5 bases short and J 7 bases short, with 20 bases between. Per germline, CDR1 SQVTM and CDR2 ANQGSEA. The CDR3 spells CSVLPAGREAGYTF. For the CDR3, the DNA is TGCAGCGTTCTGCCCGCCGGGAGGGAGGCTGGCTACACCTTC.

This clonotype was counted many times. The V call is TRBV10-3, the J call TRBJ2-6, with 9 bases that match TRBD2. From germline, CDR1 is ENHRY and CDR2 SYGVKD. The V gene end was trimmed by 4 bases and the J gene end by 4 bases; junction bases not matched to a gene: 8. This CDR3 spans 17 amino acids. The CDR3 region has the DNA TGTGCCATCAGTGGTTCTAGCGGGGTCGGAGGGGCCAACGTCCTGACTTTC. This gives the protein CAISGSSGVGGANVLTF.